These T cell receptor beta chains were read from a single sample in a study of cytomegalovirus exposure and HLA in healthy donors. Using immunoSEQ multiplex PCR, the repertoire was profiled, and TCRdb retains in-frame clones only, with some absent. Here the sample table reports roughly 190,000 clones. What was sequenced was PBMCs. Receptor source: a man between 25 and 39 years old in good health and CMV-seronegative. CDR3s include the opening cysteine and the closing phenylalanine or tryptophan. A D gene is named only where the DNA matches it firmly.

d_gene,v_gene,j_gene,CDR3nt,CDR3aa
.,TRBV11-2,TRBJ1-1,TGTGCCAGCAGCTTAGTTTGGGGGGGGGCCAGTGAAGCTTTCTTT,CASSLVWGGASEAFF
.,TRBV6-1,TRBJ1-2,TGTGCCAGCAGTTATACCGACAGCTATGGCTACACCTTC,CASSYTDSYGYTF
.,TRBV11-2,TRBJ2-2,TGTGCCAGCAGCTCCCTCGGGATGGCCGGGGAGCTGTTTTTT,CASSSLGMAGELFF
TRBD2,TRBV4-1,TRBJ2-5,TGCGCCAGCAGCGCGTCGATTTTCGGGGGGGCGCGGGAGACCCAGTACTTC,CASSASIFGGARETQYF
.,TRBV5-1,TRBJ1-3,TGCGCCAGCAGCCAGGGTCCTGGAAACACCATATATTTT,CASSQGPGNTIYF
TRBD1,TRBV10-3,TRBJ1-4,TGTGCCATCAGTGAGTCGGACAGGGACAGCGAAAAACTGTTTTTT,CAISESDRDSEKLFF
.,TRBV6-6,TRBJ1-2,TGTGCCAGCAGTTACTCGCATGATCCTAGCTATGGCTACACCTTC,CASSYSHDPSYGYTF
.,TRBV2,TRBJ1-1,TGTGCCAGCAATTGGCAGGACCGAGGGGAAGCTTTCTTT,CASNWQDRGEAFF
.,TRBV6-6,TRBJ2-3,TGTGCCAGCAGTTACTTAGAAGGGGGAAGGGATACGCAGTATTTT,CASSYLEGGRDTQYF
TRBD1,TRBV30,TRBJ1-6,TGTGCCTGGAGAAGGGGGTTGGGGACAGGGGACTCACCCCTCCACTTT,CAWRRGLGTGDSPLHF
.,TRBV7-2,TRBJ2-3,TGTGCCAGCAGCCTACCCTTTGGACTAGGGGGAGATACGCAGTATTTT,CASSLPFGLGGDTQYF
TRBD2,TRBV6-5,TRBJ2-7,TGTGCCAGCAGTTACTCTGGTAGCGGGACATACGAGCAGTACTTC,CASSYSGSGTYEQYF
.,TRBV19,TRBJ2-7,TGTGCCAGTAGTCCATGGGCCGGCTACGAGCAGTACTTC,CASSPWAGYEQYF
.,TRBV11-2,TRBJ2-1,TGTGCCAGCAGCCGCCCATCGGACAGCGACAATGAGCAGTTCTTC,CASSRPSDSDNEQFF
.,TRBV28,TRBJ2-3,TGTGCCAGCAGTTCTTCCAGGTTGTTAGGAGATACGCAGTATTTT,CASSSSRLLGDTQYF
.,TRBV4-3,TRBJ1-4,TGCGCCAGCAGCCAAGATTTGGTGGGACACCTAAATGAAAAACTGTTTTTT,CASSQDLVGHLNEKLFF
.,TRBV28,TRBJ1-2,TGTGCCACCCCGGGACAAGGCTATGGCTACACCTTC,CATPGQGYGYTF
.,TRBV12-5,TRBJ2-3,TGTGCTAGTGGTTTGGATGGGGCAGAGAATACGCAGTATTTT,CASGLDGAENTQYF
.,TRBV5-1,TRBJ1-1,TGCGCCAGCAGCTCGGGTCTTGGGAACACTGAAGCTTTCTTT,CASSSGLGNTEAFF
TRBD2,TRBV30,TRBJ2-1,TGTGCCTGGAGTGTACGCAGGACTAGCGGTGTTCCGGGTGAGCAGTTCTTC,CAWSVRRTSGVPGEQFF
.,TRBV4-3,TRBJ2-1,TGCGCCAGCAGCCAGCGCGGGTATCCCCATGAGCAGTTCTTC,CASSQRGYPHEQFF
.,TRBV5-1,TRBJ2-1,TGCGCCAGCAGCTTGACGGGGGGCACGAATGAGCAGTTCTTC,CASSLTGGTNEQFF
.,TRBV27,TRBJ2-7,TGTGCCAGCAGTTTACGAGGACTGTCCTCGAACGAGCAGTACTTC,CASSLRGLSSNEQYF
TRBD1,TRBV7-6,TRBJ1-6,TGTGCCAGCAGCTCTATGACAGGGGAGAATTCACCCCTCCACTTT,CASSSMTGENSPLHF
.,TRBV4-2,TRBJ2-7,TGTGCCAGCAGGCAGACAGGGGAGGGCTCCTACGAGCAGTACTTC,CASRQTGEGSYEQYF
TRBD1,TRBV29-1,TRBJ1-1,TGCAGCGCCGCCGGGACAGGGGAAGCTTTCTTT,CSAAGTGEAFF
.,TRBV10-1,TRBJ2-7,TGCGCCAGCAGCCGGGACACTTTCTACGAGCAGTACTTC,CASSRDTFYEQYF
TRBD2,TRBV11-3,TRBJ2-7,TGTGCCAGCAGCGCCCTAGCGGGAGGCGAGCAGTACTTC,CASSALAGGEQYF